This T cell receptor (beta chain) was found in a study of regulatory T cells in long-lasting Graves disease. Arm-PCR with iRepertoire HTBI primers amplified the CDR3 regions for these TCR beta libraries. A single record per CDR3 protein comes from TCRdb applying MiXCR to the multiplex PCR reads. The sample has some 230,000 distinct CDR3 sequences; about a sixth are singletons. Time point here: newly diagnosed GD, antithyroid drugs for less than 3 months. There was RNA extracted from PBMCs, and the TCR library was made from it. CDR3 length: 17 residues. In germline, CDR1 is MNHGY, CDR2 SVAAGI. The V and J ends lost 3 bases and 6 bases respectively, with 20 bases between them.

This clonotype was sampled from a female donor with Graves disease. The input for sequencing was peripheral blood mononuclear cells (PBMCs), taken at new diagnosis, from a patient treated with antithyroid drugs. V and J are TRBV6-9 and TRBJ2-2; D may be TRBD2 (5 bases). The CDR3 loop reads CASSYGRASLRAGELFF. CDR3 nucleotide sequence: TGTGCCAGCAGTTACGGAAGAGCTAGCTTAAGGGCCGGGGAGCTGTTTTTT.